The next 10 T cell receptor beta chains were all read from a single sample in a study of T cell changes during pregnancy in multiple sclerosis. Libraries were prepared by immunoSEQ multiplex PCR; TCRdb keeps only in-frame clonotypes and omits some of them. The data show nearly 60,000 clones, about 90% seen once. The material was CD4+ T cells from peripheral blood mononuclear cells, obtained after pregnancy. The receptor set was obtained from a female donor in good health, enrolled as a control in a pregnancy study.

Worth noting for this clone: Germline is not matched at one junction end, which may reflect a read error. The rearrangement joins TRBV7-7 to TRBJ2-3; D is perhaps TRBD2 (5 bases). The CDR3 has 14 residues. The V gene's germline CDR1 is SSHAT and CDR2 FNYEAQ (reference sequence). This chain's CDR3 is CASSPGLETDTQYF. The CDR3, as DNA: TGTGCTAGCAGCCCCGGACTGGAAACAGATACGCAGTATTTT.

The CDR3 loop reads CASSLGTATDTQYF. The CDR3, as DNA: TGCGCCAGCAGCTTGGGCACTGCTACAGATACGCAGTATTTT. V gene TRBV5-1 combines with J gene TRBJ2-3; D not certain. Germline V CDR1 and CDR2: SGHRS, YFSETQ. CDR3 length: 14 residues. The V and J ends lost 0 bases and 3 bases respectively, with 8 bases between them.

The chain carries TRBV7-9 and TRBJ2-7; 8 bases map to TRBD1. The CDR3 loop spans 13 amino acids. Germline V CDR1 and CDR2: SEHNR, FQNEAQ (reference sequence). With 3 bases clipped from V and 5 bases from J, the junction kept 3 bases outside the gene matches. The CDR3 DNA sequence: TGTGCCAGCAGCTTGGACAGGGCCCACGAGCAGTACTTC. This gives the protein CASSLDRAHEQYF.

The chain joins TRBV11-2 to TRBJ1-2; TRBD1 agrees at 7 bases. This CDR3 is 15 amino acids long. The V segment lost 5 bases and the J segment 8 bases; nucleotides outside the gene matches: 14. Germline V gene data show CDR1 as SGHAT and CDR2 as FQNNGV. Here the CDR3 DNA reads TGTGCCAGCAGCCGTCTGGACAGGACCCCTCGGGGCTACACCTTC. This codes for CASSRLDRTPRGYTF.

The V call is TRBV7-2, the J call TRBJ2-3; 9 bases align to TRBD1. The V gene end was trimmed by 2 bases and the J gene end by 6 bases; junction bases not matched to a gene: 9. The CDR3 loop spans 16 amino acids. Germline lookup yields CDR1 SGHTA and CDR2 FQGNSA. The CDR3 protein is CASSLTGGVGGDTQYF. CDR3 nucleotide sequence: TGTGCCAGCAGCTTAACAGGGGGCGTGGGTGGGGATACGCAGTATTTT.

The rearrangement links TRBV11-3 to TRBJ1-1; no clear D gene. The CDR3 consists of 11 residues. CDR1 and CDR2 (germline): SGHNT, YENEEA. The V gene lost 1 base and the J gene lost 10 bases, with 7 bases spanning the gap. Here the CDR3 reads CASSLGLAAFF. For the CDR3, the DNA is TGTGCCAGCAGCTTAGGGCTCGCAGCTTTCTTT. Using reference TRBV11-3 and TRBJ1-1 for the parts outside the CDR3, the full variable domain is EAGVVQSPRYKIIEKKQPVAFWCNPISGHNTLYWYLQNLGQGPELLIRYENEEAVDDSQLPKDRFSAERLKGVDSTLKIQPAELGDSAVYLCASSLGLAAFFGQGTRLTVV.

The chain has TRBV4-3 and TRBJ2-2; 8 bases map to TRBD2. After removal of 0 bases from V and 4 bases from J, the junction contained 7 bases not matched to a gene. The V gene's germline CDR1 is LGHNA and CDR2 YSLEER. The CDR3 length is 17 residues. The DNA of the CDR3 is TGCGCCAGCAGCCAAGAGCGGGCGGGGGGAGGCACCGGGGAGCTGTTTTTT. Amino acid sequence: CASSQERAGGGTGELFF.

The chain has TRBV5-5 and TRBJ1-1, with 8 bases lining up with TRBD1. The germline V gene has CDR1 SGHKS and CDR2 YYEKEE (reference sequence). The CDR3 loop spans 13 amino acids. J was trimmed by 12 bases and V by 5 bases; bases with no gene match: 12. As DNA, the CDR3 is TGTGCCAGCAGGGAATCAGGGGGCGCGAGAACTTTCTTT. Its protein is CASRESGGARTFF.

The genes are TRBV5-5 and TRBJ2-7; no clear D. CDR1 is SGHKS, CDR2 YYEKEE, per germline (reference sequence). CDR3 length: 16 residues. The V end was cut by 2 bases, the J end by 0 bases, with 15 bases between. The CDR3 nucleotides read TGTGCCAGCAGCTTATCCCCCCAGATTACCTCCTACGAGCAGTACTTC. Translation: CASSLSPQITSYEQYF.

V and J are TRBV19 and TRBJ1-1; 12 bases are a match to TRBD1. Germline values: CDR1 LNHDA, CDR2 SQIVND (reference sequence). The trim removed 9 bases at V and 4 bases at J, leaving 9 bases unmatched. CDR3 length: 15 residues. CDR3 sequence: CASSGTGGSGTEAFF. CDR3 nucleotide sequence: TGTGCCAGCTCCGGGACAGGGGGCTCGGGCACTGAAGCTTTCTTT.